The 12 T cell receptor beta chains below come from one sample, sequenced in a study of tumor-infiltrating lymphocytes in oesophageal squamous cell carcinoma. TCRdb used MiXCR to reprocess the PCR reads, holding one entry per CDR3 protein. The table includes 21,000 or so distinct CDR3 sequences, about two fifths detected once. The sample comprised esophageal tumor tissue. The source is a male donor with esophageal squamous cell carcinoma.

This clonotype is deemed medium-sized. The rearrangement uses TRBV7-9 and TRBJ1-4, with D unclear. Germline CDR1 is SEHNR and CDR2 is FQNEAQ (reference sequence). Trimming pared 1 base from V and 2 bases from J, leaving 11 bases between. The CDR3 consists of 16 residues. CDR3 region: CASSLGQFGTNEKLFF. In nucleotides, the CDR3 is TGTGCCAGCAGCTTAGGGCAGTTTGGGACTAATGAAAAACTGTTTTTT.

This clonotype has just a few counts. CDR3 bases: TGTGCCAGCACGGGGAGAATACTAGCGGGAGCTGGCGAGCAGTACTTC. Translating it yields CASTGRILAGAGEQYF. This chain uses TRBV6-1 with TRBJ2-7, with TRBD2 matching over 11 bases. There are 16 residues in the CDR3. Germline CDR1 MNHNS, CDR2 SASEGT. Unmatched junction bases numbered 14, after V lost 7 bases and J lost 6 bases.

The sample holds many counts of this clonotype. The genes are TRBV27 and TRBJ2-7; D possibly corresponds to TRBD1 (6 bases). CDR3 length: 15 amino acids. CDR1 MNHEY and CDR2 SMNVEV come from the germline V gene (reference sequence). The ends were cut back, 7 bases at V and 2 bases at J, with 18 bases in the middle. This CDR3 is CASKREGGFPYEQYF. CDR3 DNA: TGTGCCAGCAAACGAGAAGGGGGATTTCCCTACGAGCAGTACTTC.

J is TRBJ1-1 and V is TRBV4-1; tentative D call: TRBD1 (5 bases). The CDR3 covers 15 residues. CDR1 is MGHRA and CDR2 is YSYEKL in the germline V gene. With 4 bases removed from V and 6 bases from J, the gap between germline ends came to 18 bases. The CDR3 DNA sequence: TGCGCCAGCAGCCCTCAACTCGCAGGGATCCCTGAAGCTTTCTTT. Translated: CASSPQLAGIPEAFF.

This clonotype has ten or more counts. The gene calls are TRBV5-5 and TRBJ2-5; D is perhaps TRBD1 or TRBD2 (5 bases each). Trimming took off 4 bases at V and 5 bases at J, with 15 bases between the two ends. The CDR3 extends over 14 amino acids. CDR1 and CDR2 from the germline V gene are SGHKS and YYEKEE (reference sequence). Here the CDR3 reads CASSPGLSGETQYF. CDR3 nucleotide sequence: TGTGCCAGCAGCCCCGGACTCTCAGGGGAGACCCAGTACTTC.

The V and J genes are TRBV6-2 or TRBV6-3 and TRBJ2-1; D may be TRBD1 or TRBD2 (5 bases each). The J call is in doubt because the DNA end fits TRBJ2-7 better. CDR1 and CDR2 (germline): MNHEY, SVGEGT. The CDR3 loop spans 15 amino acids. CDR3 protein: CASSGTPSGSYEQYF. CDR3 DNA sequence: TGTGCCAGCAGTGGGACCCCCTCGGGGTCCTACGAGCAGTACTTC.

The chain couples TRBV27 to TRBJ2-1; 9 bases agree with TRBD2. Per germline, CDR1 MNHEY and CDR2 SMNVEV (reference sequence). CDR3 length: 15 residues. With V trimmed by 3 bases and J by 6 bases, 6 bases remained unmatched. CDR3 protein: CASSFIGGGANEQFF. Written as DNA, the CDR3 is TGTGCCAGCAGTTTTATAGGCGGGGGGGCCAATGAGCAGTTCTTC.

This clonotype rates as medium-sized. The chain's CDR3 is CASSPSGGSYNEQFF. The DNA for the CDR3 is TGTGCCAGCAGCCCTAGCGGGGGTTCCTACAATGAGCAGTTCTTC. V is TRBV7-2 and J is TRBJ2-1, with TRBD2 identical over 10 bases. CDR3 size: 15 residues. Germline V gene lookup returns CDR1 SGHTA and CDR2 FQGNSA. Trimming at V came to 5 bases and at J to 1 base, leaving 2 bases not matched to a gene.

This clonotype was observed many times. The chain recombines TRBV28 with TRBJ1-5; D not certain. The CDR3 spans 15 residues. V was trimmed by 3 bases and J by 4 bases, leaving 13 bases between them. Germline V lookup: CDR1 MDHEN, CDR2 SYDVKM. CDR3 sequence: CASSFPPGRNQPQHF. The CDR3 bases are TGTGCCAGCAGTTTCCCCCCCGGCAGAAATCAGCCCCAGCATTTT.

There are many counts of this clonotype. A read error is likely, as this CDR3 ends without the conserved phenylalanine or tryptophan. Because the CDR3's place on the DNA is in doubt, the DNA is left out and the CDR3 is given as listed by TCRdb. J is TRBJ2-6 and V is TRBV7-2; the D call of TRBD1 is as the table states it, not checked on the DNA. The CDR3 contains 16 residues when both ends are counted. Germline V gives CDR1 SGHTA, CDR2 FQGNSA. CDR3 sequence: CASSRDRGLETQYFGA.

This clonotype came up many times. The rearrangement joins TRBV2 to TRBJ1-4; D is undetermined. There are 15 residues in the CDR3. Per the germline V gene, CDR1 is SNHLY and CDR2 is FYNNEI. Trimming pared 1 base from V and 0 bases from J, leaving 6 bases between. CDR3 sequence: CASSEEVATNEKLFF. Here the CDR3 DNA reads TGTGCCAGCAGTGAAGAGGTTGCAACTAATGAAAAACTGTTTTTT.

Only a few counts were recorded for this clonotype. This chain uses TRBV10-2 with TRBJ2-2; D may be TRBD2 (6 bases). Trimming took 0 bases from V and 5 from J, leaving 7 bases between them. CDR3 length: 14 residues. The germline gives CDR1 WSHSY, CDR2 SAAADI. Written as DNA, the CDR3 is TGCGCCAGCAGTGAGTCGCTAGCGACCGGGGAGCTGTTTTTT. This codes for CASSESLATGELFF.